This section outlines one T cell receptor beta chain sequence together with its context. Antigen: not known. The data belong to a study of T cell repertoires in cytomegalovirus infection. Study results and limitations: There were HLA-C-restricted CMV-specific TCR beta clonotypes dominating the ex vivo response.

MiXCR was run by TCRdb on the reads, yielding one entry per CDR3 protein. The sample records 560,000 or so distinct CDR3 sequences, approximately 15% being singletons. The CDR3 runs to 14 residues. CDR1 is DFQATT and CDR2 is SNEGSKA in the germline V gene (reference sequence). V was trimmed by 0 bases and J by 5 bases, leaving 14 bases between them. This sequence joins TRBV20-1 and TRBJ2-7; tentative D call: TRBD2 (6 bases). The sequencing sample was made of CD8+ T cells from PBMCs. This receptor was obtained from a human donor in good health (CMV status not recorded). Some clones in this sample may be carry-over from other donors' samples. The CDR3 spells CSARDPSGRNEQYF. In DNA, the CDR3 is TGCAGTGCTAGAGACCCCTCGGGGAGGAACGAGCAGTACTTC.